These 8 T cell receptor beta chains originate from one sample sequenced in a study of control samples from healthy donors and cancer patients. Data came from immunoSEQ multiplex PCR; TCRdb stores just in-frame clones and leaves some out. The sample contains around 250,000 clones, approximately 80% of which appear only once. The specimen sequenced was PBMCs. The receptor set was obtained from a woman aged 55-70 years with lung cancer.

DNA of the CDR3: TGTGCCAGCAGCCAGTACGGGACTAGCGGTTTCTACGAGCAGTACTTC. As protein: CASSQYGTSGFYEQYF. The chain joins TRBV3-1 (or the pseudogene TRBV3-2) to TRBJ2-7; 11 bases align to TRBD2. The CDR3 covers 16 residues. V lost 3 bases and J lost 3; bases outside the gene matches: 7. Per the germline V gene, CDR1 is LGHDT and CDR2 is YNNKEL (reference sequence).

V gene TRBV30 combines with J gene TRBJ2-3, with D perhaps TRBD2 (5 bases). Germline CDR1 reads GTSNPN; CDR2 reads SVGIG (reference sequence). The CDR3 totals 15 residues. V was clipped by 7 bases and J by 0 bases, with 17 bases between them. CDR3 residues: CASRGLADSTDTQYF. The CDR3, as DNA: TGTGCCTCCAGAGGGTTGGCAGATAGCACAGATACGCAGTATTTT.

Here the CDR3 reads CASSITRASSYEQYF. CDR3 bases: TGTGCCAGTAGTATCACCAGGGCGAGCTCCTACGAGCAGTACTTC. The rearrangement joins TRBV19 to TRBJ2-7; the D gene is possibly TRBD1 (5 bases). Trimming pared 3 bases from V and 0 bases from J, leaving 12 bases between. There are 15 residues in the CDR3. The germline V gene encodes CDR1 LNHDA and CDR2 SQIVND (reference sequence).

The J gene is TRBJ2-2, the V gene TRBV7-2; the match to TRBD2 covers 10 bases. This CDR3 is 16 amino acids long. CDR1 is SGHTA, CDR2 FQGNSA, per germline. J gave up 6 bases and V 3 bases, and 7 bases lay outside the gene matches. CDR3: CASSLIAGGTSGELFF. The CDR3 coding sequence is TGTGCCAGCAGCTTGATAGCGGGGGGCACGTCCGGGGAGCTGTTTTTT.

The chain's CDR3 is CASSSGGYTEAFF. Here the CDR3 DNA reads TGTGCCAGCTCTTCCGGAGGGTACACTGAAGCTTTCTTT. The V call is TRBV18, the J call TRBJ1-1; D gene ambiguous. The CDR3 runs 13 residues. Germline V gene data show CDR1 as KGHSH and CDR2 as LQKENI. Trimming stripped 6 bases from V and 3 bases from J, with 11 bases between.

This clone showed up just a few times. The J gene is TRBJ2-7, the V gene TRBV14, with D perhaps TRBD2 (5 bases). The CDR3 runs to 16 residues. Germline V CDR1 and CDR2: SGHDN, FVKESK. Trimming took 0 bases from V and 2 from J, leaving 14 bases between them. The CDR3 spells CASSQDNAAGTYEQYF. The CDR3 DNA reads as TGTGCCAGCAGCCAAGATAACGCTGCCGGGACCTACGAGCAGTACTTC. The variable domain in full, with the rest retrieved from reference TRBV14 and TRBJ2-7, is EAGVTQFPSHSVIEKGQTVTLRCDPISGHDNLYWYRRVMGKEIKFLLHFVKESKQDESGMPNNRFLAERTGGTYSTLKVQPAELEDSGVYFCASSQDNAAGTYEQYFGPGTRLTVT.

The chain has TRBV7-9 and TRBJ1-1; the D gene is possibly TRBD1 (6 bases). The CDR3 is 16 residues long. V was shortened by 2 bases and J by 0 bases, with 13 bases between the two germline ends. Germline loops: CDR1 SEHNR, CDR2 FQNEAQ (reference sequence). DNA of the CDR3: TGTGCCAGCAGCTTACCTCGGGACAAGATGAACACTGAAGCTTTCTTT. It encodes CASSLPRDKMNTEAFF.

The V call is TRBV6-2 or TRBV6-3, the J call TRBJ2-3, with TRBD2 identical over 9 bases. CDR1 is MNHEY and CDR2 is SVGEGT in the germline V gene. The CDR3 extends over 15 amino acids. V lost 0 bases and J lost 5; bases outside the gene matches: 3. As DNA, the CDR3 is TGTGCCAGCAGTTACTCGCGGGGGGGGCGAGATACGCAGTATTTT. It encodes CASSYSRGGRDTQYF.